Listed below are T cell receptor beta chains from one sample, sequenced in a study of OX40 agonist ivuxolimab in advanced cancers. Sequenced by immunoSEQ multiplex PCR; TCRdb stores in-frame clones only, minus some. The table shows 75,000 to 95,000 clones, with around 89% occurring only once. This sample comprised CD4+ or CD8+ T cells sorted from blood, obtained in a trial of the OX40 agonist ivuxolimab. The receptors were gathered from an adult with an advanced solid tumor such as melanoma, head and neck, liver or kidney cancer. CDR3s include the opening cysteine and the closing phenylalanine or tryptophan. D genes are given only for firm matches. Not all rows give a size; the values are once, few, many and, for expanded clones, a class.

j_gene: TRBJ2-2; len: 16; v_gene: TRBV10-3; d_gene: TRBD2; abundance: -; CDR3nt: TGTGCCATCAGAGTGGTAACTAGCGCGAACACCGGGGAGCTGTTTTTT; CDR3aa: CAIRVVTSANTGELFF
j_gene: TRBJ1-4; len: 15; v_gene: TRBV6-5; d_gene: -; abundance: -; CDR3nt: TGTGCCAGCAGTGCCAAATTCGCGGACGCGGAAAAACTGTTTTTT; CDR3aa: CASSAKFADAEKLFF
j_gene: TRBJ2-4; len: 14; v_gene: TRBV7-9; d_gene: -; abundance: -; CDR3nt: TGTGCCAGCAGCTTAGCGGACGGTGAAAACATTCAGTACTTC; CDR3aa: CASSLADGENIQYF
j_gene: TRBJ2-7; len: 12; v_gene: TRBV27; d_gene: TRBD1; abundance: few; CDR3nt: TGTGCCAGCAGTTCACAGGGGGACGAGCAGTACTTC; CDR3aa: CASSSQGDEQYF
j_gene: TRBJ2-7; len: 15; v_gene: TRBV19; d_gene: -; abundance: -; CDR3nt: TGTGCCAGTAGTATAGCCGGCGGGGAACCCTACGAGCAGTACTTC; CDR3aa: CASSIAGGEPYEQYF
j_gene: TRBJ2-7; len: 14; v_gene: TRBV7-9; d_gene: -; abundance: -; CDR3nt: TGTGCCAGCAGCCCCAAACAGGGTACCTACGAGCAGTACTTC; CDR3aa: CASSPKQGTYEQYF
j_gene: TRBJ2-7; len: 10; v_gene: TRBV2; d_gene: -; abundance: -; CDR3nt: TGTGCCAGCAGCGGCTACGAGCAGTACTTC; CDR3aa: CASSGYEQYF
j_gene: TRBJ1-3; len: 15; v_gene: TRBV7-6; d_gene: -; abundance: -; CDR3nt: TGTGCCAGCAGCTTAGGGGTAGGGAACGGAAACACCATATATTTT; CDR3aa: CASSLGVGNGNTIYF
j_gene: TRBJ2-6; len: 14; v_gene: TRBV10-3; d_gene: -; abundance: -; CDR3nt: TGTGCCATTGGGCCCTACTCTGGGGCCAACGTCCTGACTTTC; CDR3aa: CAIGPYSGANVLTF
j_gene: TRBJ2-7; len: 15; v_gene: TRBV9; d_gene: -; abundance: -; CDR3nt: TGTGCCAGCAGCCCCCGGAGGGAACTTCGGTACGAGCAGTACTTC; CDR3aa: CASSPRRELRYEQYF
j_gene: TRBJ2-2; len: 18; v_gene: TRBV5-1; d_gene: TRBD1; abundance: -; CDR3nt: TGCGCCAGCCGGGACAGGGGGTTTCGGGGCTCGAACACCGGGGAGCTGTTTTTT; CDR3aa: CASRDRGFRGSNTGELFF
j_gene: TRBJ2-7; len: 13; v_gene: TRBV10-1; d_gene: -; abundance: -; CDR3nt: TGCGCCAGCAGTGAGTCTCTAGGGAACGAGCAGTACTTC; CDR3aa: CASSESLGNEQYF
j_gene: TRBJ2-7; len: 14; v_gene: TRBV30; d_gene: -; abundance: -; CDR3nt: TGTGCCTGGAGGAGCGTGCTGGACTCCTACGAGCAGTACTTC; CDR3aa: CAWRSVLDSYEQYF
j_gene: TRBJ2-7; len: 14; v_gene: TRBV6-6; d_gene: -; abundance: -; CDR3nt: TGTGCCAGCAGTGGACTTGCCTCCGGCTACGAGCAGTACTTC; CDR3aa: CASSGLASGYEQYF
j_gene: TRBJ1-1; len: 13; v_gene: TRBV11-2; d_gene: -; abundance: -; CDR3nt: TGTGCCAGCAGCTTAGGGGTCAGCACTGAAGCTTTCTTT; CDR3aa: CASSLGVSTEAFF
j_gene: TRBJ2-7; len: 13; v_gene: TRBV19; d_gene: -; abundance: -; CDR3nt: TGTGCCAGTAGTTCCCGTCTAGGCTACGAGCAGTACTTC; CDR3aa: CASSSRLGYEQYF
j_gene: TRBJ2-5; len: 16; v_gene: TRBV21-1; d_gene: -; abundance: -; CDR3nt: TGTGCCAGCAGCAAACGGAGGGACAGGGGGCGGGAGACCCAGTACTTC; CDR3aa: CASSKRRDRGRETQYF
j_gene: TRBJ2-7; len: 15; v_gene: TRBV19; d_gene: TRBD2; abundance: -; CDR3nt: TGTGCCAGTAATTCGGGACTAGCGGGAGTGTTCGAGCAGTACTTC; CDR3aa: CASNSGLAGVFEQYF
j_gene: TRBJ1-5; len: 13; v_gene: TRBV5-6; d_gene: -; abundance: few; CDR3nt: TGTGCCAGCGGATACAGGACCAATCAGCCCCAGCATTTT; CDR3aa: CASGYRTNQPQHF
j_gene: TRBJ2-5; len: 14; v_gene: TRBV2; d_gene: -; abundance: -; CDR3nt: TGTGCCAGCTCCCACCGGGGGCCTCAAGAGACCCAGTACTTC; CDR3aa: CASSHRGPQETQYF
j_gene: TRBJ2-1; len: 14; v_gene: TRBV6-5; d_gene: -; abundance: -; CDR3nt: TGTGCCAGCAGCCTTAGGAGCTCCTACAATGAGCAGTTCTTC; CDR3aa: CASSLRSSYNEQFF
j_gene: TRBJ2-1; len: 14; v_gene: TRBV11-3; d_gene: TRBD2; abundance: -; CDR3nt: TGTGCCAGCAGCTCCCCTAGCGGGGCAGAAGAGCAGTTCTTC; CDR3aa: CASSSPSGAEEQFF
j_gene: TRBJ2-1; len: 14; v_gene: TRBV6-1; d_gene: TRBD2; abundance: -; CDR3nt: TGTGCCAGCGTCGGCAGCGGGGCCTACAATGAGCAGTTCTTC; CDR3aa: CASVGSGAYNEQFF
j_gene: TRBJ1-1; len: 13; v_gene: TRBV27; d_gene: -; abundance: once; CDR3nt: TGTGCCAGCATGGATATGGGGAGCACTGAAGCTTTCTTT; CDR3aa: CASMDMGSTEAFF
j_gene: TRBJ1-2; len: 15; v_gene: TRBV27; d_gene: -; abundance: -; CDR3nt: TGTGCCAGCAGAATAACAGGGACCAATTTCTATGGCTACACCTTC; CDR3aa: CASRITGTNFYGYTF
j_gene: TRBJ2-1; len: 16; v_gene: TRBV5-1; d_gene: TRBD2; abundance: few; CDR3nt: TGCGCCAGCAGCGGAACTAGCGGGATCTCCTACAATGAGCAGTTCTTC; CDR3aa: CASSGTSGISYNEQFF
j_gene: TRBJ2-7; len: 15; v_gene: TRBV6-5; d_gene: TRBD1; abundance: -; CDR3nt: TGTGCCAGCAGTTACTCGGCAGGGGGTACCTACGAGCAGTACTTC; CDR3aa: CASSYSAGGTYEQYF
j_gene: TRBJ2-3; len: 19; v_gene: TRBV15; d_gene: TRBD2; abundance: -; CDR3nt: TGTGCCACCAGCCTTTTCCAGGGGAGGCTAGCGGGAGCCACAGATACGCAGTATTTT; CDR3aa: CATSLFQGRLAGATDTQYF
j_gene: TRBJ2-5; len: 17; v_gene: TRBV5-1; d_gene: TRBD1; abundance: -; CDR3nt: TGCGCCAGCAGCTCGCGTGCCGGGACAGGGGGTTTAGAGACCCAGTACTTC; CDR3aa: CASSSRAGTGGLETQYF
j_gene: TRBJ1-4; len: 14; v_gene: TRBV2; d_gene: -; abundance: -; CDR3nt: TGTGCCAGCAGGGAACAGGGTGTTCGCGAAAAACTGTTTTTT; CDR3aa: CASREQGVREKLFF
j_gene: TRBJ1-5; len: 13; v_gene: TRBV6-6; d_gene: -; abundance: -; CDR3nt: TGTGCCAGCAGTTACTTGGGGAATCAGCCCCAGCATTTT; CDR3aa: CASSYLGNQPQHF
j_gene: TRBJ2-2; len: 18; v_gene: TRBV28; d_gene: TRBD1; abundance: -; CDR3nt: TGTGCCAGCAGTCTCCAGGTTTGGGACAGGGAAAACACCGGGGAGCTGTTTTTT; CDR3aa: CASSLQVWDRENTGELFF
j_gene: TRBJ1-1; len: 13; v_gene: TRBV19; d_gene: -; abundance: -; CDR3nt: TGTGCCAGTAGTAAGGCCAGGCCCACTGAAGCTTTCTTT; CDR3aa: CASSKARPTEAFF
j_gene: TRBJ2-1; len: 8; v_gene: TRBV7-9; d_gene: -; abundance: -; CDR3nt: TGTGCCAGCAATGAGCAGTTCTTC; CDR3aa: CASNEQFF
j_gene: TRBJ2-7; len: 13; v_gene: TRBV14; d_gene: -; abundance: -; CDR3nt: TGTGCCAGCAGCCAAGTCGACCGCCCGCGGCAGTACTTC; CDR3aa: CASSQVDRPRQYF
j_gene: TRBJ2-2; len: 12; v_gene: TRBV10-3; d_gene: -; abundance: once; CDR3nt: TGTGCCACGGAGCTAGGGGACGGGGAGCTGTTTTTT; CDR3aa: CATELGDGELFF
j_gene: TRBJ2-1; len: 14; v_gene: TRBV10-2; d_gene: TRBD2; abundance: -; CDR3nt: TGCGCCAGCAGTCTTAGCGGGAGGGCCAATGAGCAGTTCTTC; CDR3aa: CASSLSGRANEQFF
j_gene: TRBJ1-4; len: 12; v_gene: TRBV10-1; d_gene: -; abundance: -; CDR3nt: TGCACCGAGCACGAACAGAATGAAAAACTGTTTTTT; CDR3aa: CTEHEQNEKLFF
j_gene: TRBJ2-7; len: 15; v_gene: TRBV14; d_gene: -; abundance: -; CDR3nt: TGTGCCAGCAGCCAGAATGCAGGGGCGGGTGACGAGCAGTACTTC; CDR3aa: CASSQNAGAGDEQYF
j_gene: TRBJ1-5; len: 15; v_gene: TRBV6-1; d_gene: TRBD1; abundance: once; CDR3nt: TGTGCCAGCAGTGAAAGGGACAGGGCGAATCAGCCCCAGCATTTT; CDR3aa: CASSERDRANQPQHF
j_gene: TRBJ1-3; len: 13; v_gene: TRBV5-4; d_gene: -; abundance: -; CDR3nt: TGTGCCAGCAGTCCTACGACTGGAAACACCATATATTTT; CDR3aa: CASSPTTGNTIYF
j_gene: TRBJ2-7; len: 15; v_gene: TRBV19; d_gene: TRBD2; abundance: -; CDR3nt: TGTGCCAGTAGTATTAGTCTAGCGGGAATTTACGAGCAGTACTTC; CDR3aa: CASSISLAGIYEQYF